The rows below give T cell receptor beta chains drawn from one sample of a study of blood T cells in healthy people across ages. TCRdb reanalysed the 5' RACE reads using MiXCR and keeps one entry per CDR3 protein. The sample has 800,000 to 1,000,000 distinct CDR3 sequences; around 48% are singletons. The sequenced sample was blood. These receptors were obtained from a young man in good health. Both conserved end residues are part of each CDR3. A D gene is named only where the DNA matches it firmly. A clone size is listed for some rows: how often the clone was seen (once, few, many), or a class if it is expanded.

CDR3: CSARLLQGAYGYTF
DNA: TGCAGTGCTAGGCTTCTACAGGGGGCCTATGGCTACACCTTC
size: few
J: TRBJ1-2
D: TRBD1
V: TRBV20-1

CDR3: CASSRAGGLNTEAFF
DNA: TGTGCCAGCAGCCGAGCAGGAGGGTTGAACACTGAAGCTTTCTTT
size: .
J: TRBJ1-1
D: .
V: TRBV7-9

CDR3: CASSSLGTGDYGYTF
DNA: TGTGCCAGCAGTTCCCTCGGGACAGGGGACTATGGCTACACCTTC
size: few
J: TRBJ1-2
D: TRBD1
V: TRBV12-3/TRBV12-4

CDR3: CASSSSDPYGYTF
DNA: TGTGCCAGCAGCTCCTCAGACCCCTATGGCTACACCTTC
size: .
J: TRBJ1-2
D: .
V: TRBV12-3/TRBV12-4

CDR3: CSVNQIQADTQYF
DNA: TGCAGCGTCAACCAGATTCAGGCAGATACGCAGTATTTT
size: .
J: TRBJ2-3
D: .
V: TRBV29-1

CDR3: CASSLGGPISDTQYF
DNA: TGTGCCAGCAGTCTTGGGGGGCCGATCTCAGATACGCAGTATTTT
size: .
J: TRBJ2-3
D: .
V: TRBV2

CDR3: CASSLDPDTDTQYF
DNA: TGCGCCAGCAGCTTGGATCCCGACACAGATACGCAGTATTTT
size: .
J: TRBJ2-3
D: .
V: TRBV5-1

CDR3: CASSVGGPGRGYTF
DNA: TGTGCCAGCAGTGTAGGCGGACCGGGGCGCGGCTACACCTTC
size: .
J: TRBJ1-2
D: .
V: TRBV28

CDR3: CASLDGAGVKLFF
DNA: TGTGCCAGCCTCGATGGGGCGGGGGTAAAACTGTTTTTT
size: .
J: TRBJ1-4
D: .
V: TRBV21-1

CDR3: CSASVAADTQYF
DNA: TGCAGTGCTAGTGTGGCGGCAGATACGCAGTATTTT
size: .
J: TRBJ2-3
D: .
V: TRBV20-1

CDR3: CASSQGAVWYGYTF
DNA: TGTGCCAGCAGTCAGGGGGCCGTATGGTATGGCTACACCTTC
size: .
J: TRBJ1-2
D: TRBD1
V: TRBV12-3/TRBV12-4

CDR3: CASSLGGVRFF
DNA: TGTGCAAGCAGTTTAGGTGGGGTCAGGTTCTTC
size: .
J: TRBJ2-1
D: .
V: TRBV12-3/TRBV12-4

CDR3: CASSLATGLRNGYTF
DNA: TGTGCCAGCAGCTTAGCCACAGGCCTGCGGAATGGCTACACCTTC
size: few
J: TRBJ1-2
D: .
V: TRBV7-2

CDR3: CAWPRTGGGYTF
DNA: TGTGCCTGGCCTAGGACAGGTGGTGGCTACACCTTC
size: .
J: TRBJ1-2
D: TRBD1
V: TRBV30

CDR3: CASSPGGTGNGYTF
DNA: TGCGCCAGCAGCCCTGGTGGGACAGGGAATGGCTACACCTTC
size: .
J: TRBJ1-2
D: TRBD1
V: TRBV5-1

CDR3: CASSVTETQYF
DNA: TGTGCCAGCAGCGTCACAGAGACCCAGTACTTC
size: .
J: TRBJ2-5
D: .
V: TRBV11-2

CDR3: CTSSLQEGDTQYF
DNA: TGCACCAGCAGCTTACAAGAAGGAGATACGCAGTATTTT
size: .
J: TRBJ2-3
D: .
V: TRBV5-1

CDR3: CASSLITYGYTF
DNA: TGTGCCAGCAGCTTAATCACATATGGCTACACCTTC
size: once
J: TRBJ1-2
D: .
V: TRBV7-2

CDR3: CAIMTGNTEAFF
DNA: TGTGCCATTATGACAGGGAACACTGAAGCTTTCTTT
size: .
J: TRBJ1-1
D: .
V: TRBV28

CDR3: CASSLAPGGPRDEQFF
DNA: TGTGCCAGCAGCTTAGCGCCAGGGGGCCCTAGAGATGAGCAGTTCTTC
size: .
J: TRBJ2-1
D: TRBD1
V: TRBV7-9

CDR3: CSVDPFPAESSYNEQFF
DNA: TGCAGCGTTGACCCCTTCCCTGCTGAGAGCTCCTACAATGAGCAGTTCTTC
size: .
J: TRBJ2-1
D: .
V: TRBV29-1

CDR3: CAAAPVGSYNEQFF
DNA: TGTGCCGCCGCCCCGGTGGGTTCCTACAATGAGCAGTTCTTC
size: .
J: TRBJ2-1
D: .
V: TRBV10-3